Listed here are 8 T cell receptor beta chains from one sample, sequenced in a study of blood T cells in healthy people across ages. A second PCR of roughly 7 to 11 cycles used a sample-barcoded 5' primer and a J-beta primer mix. TCRdb re-called the 5' RACE reads with MiXCR, one entry per CDR3 protein. The table includes 650,000 to 800,000 distinct CDR3 sequences, under 55% detected once. The sequenced material came from blood. These receptors came from a man between 60 and 75 years old in good health.

The chain couples TRBV24-1 to TRBJ2-1; TRBD1 aligns across 8 bases. The junction had 4 bases not matched to a gene; V was cut back by 4 bases and J by 3 bases. The length of the CDR3 is 15 residues. Per germline, CDR1 KGHDR and CDR2 SFDVKD. Here the CDR3 reads CATSESGTGYNEQFF. CDR3 nucleotides: TGTGCCACCAGTGAGTCCGGGACAGGCTACAATGAGCAGTTCTTC.

This chain joins TRBV11-3 and TRBJ2-1, with unresolved D. The J call is uncertain, as TRBJ2-7 better fits the DNA end. CDR1 SGHNT and CDR2 YENEEA come from the germline V gene. The CDR3 is made up of 13 amino acids. The CDR3 here is CASSFRTENEQYF. CDR3 nucleotide sequence: TGTGCCAGCAGCTTCAGGACCGAAAATGAGCAGTACTTC.

This sequence joins TRBV20-1 and TRBJ2-3; TRBD2 is a possible D gene (5 bases). Trimming removed 8 bases from V and 3 bases from J, with 15 bases in between. Germline V gives CDR1 DFQATT, CDR2 SNEGSKA (reference sequence). The CDR3 is 13 residues long. DNA for the CDR3: TGCAGTTCTGGGGAAACGGGGACAGATACGCAGTATTTT. Protein: CSSGETGTDTQYF.

There are a few counts of this clonotype. The chain recombines TRBV5-1 with TRBJ2-1, with D perhaps TRBD1 (5 bases). V lost 0 bases and J lost 2, with 9 bases in between. The CDR3 is made up of 15 amino acids. Per germline, CDR1 SGHRS and CDR2 YFSETQ. CDR3 loop: CASSLVQEAYNEQFF. In DNA, the CDR3 is TGCGCCAGCAGCTTGGTACAGGAAGCCTACAATGAGCAGTTCTTC. Full variable domain (remainder filled in from reference TRBV5-1 and TRBJ2-1): KAGVTQTPRYLIKTRGQQVTLSCSPISGHRSVSWYQQTPGQGLQFLFEYFSETQRNKGNFPGRFSGRQFSNSRSEMNVSTLELGDSALYLCASSLVQEAYNEQFFGPGTRLTVL.

This sequence joins TRBV20-1 and TRBJ1-2; 7 nucleotides line up with TRBD1. This CDR3 is built from 13 residues. Germline loops: CDR1 DFQATT, CDR2 SNEGSKA (reference sequence). V gave up 4 bases and J gave up 2 bases; unmatched junction bases: 4. CDR3 nucleotide sequence: TGCAGTGCTAAACAGGGGAAGAACTATGGCTACACCTTC. Its translation is CSAKQGKNYGYTF.

The rearrangement joins TRBV5-1 to TRBJ2-3; D unresolved. The CDR3 has 18 residues. In germline, CDR1 is SGHRS, CDR2 YFSETQ. The V and J ends lost 0 bases and 2 bases respectively, with 19 bases between them. CDR3 nucleotide sequence: TGCGCCAGCAGCTTGGAGTTTGTGACGGCCTCTAACACAGATACGCAGTATTTT. Its protein product is CASSLEFVTASNTDTQYF.

The gene calls are TRBV12-3 or TRBV12-4 and TRBJ2-5; 13 positions match TRBD2. Losses at the gene ends were 6 bases for V and 11 bases for J; bases not matched to a gene: 12. CDR3 size: 15 residues. CDR3 DNA: TGTGCCAGCAGCTCGGGACTAGCGGGGCACGGTGAGCAGTACTTC. It yields the protein CASSSGLAGHGEQYF.

This chain links TRBV15 with TRBJ2-7; TRBD1 aligns across 7 bases. Looked up from germline, CDR1 is LNHNV and CDR2 is YYDKDF (reference sequence). This CDR3 region has 17 residues. J gave up 7 bases and V 4 bases, and 19 bases lay outside the gene matches. This CDR3 reads CATSNSRNRGPHNEQYF. As DNA, the CDR3 is TGTGCCACCAGCAATTCTCGGAACAGGGGTCCCCACAATGAGCAGTACTTC.